This TCR beta chain comes out of a study of cytotoxic CD8 clonotypes in ibrutinib-treated CLL. The study, taken as a whole, reports: Public clonotypes, found uncommonly, either contracted or stayed stable on treatment. A rise in clonality was seen at ibrutinib response, and a fall back toward baseline was seen at progression.

Comments on this clone: The antigen is undetermined.

Produced via immunoSEQ multiplex PCR; TCRdb's table is partial and in-frame only. The top ten clones hold roughly 5.7% of a sample with about 300,000 clones, roughly four fifths of them seen once. This CDR3 region has 14 residues. The V end lost 3 bases, the J end lost 3 bases, and 9 bases lay between the germline ends. The germline V gene has CDR1 MNHEY and CDR2 SVGAGI. The chain couples TRBV6-5 to TRBJ1-3, with D perhaps matching TRBD1 (5 bases). This TCR was recovered from a human donor with chronic lymphocytic leukemia. The sequencing here drew on PBMCs, taken at disease progression, from a patient treated with ibrutinib. As DNA, the CDR3 is TGTGCCAGCAGTTATGGGGGGAATGGAAACACCATATATTTT. Its translation is CASSYGGNGNTIYF.